The 19 T cell receptor beta chains given below trace back to one sample, sequenced in a study of T cell responses to AZD1222 COVID-19 vaccine. Assay used: immunoSEQ multiplex PCR; TCRdb lists only in-frame clones, some missing. The sample yields tens of thousands of clones, roughly 82% seen once. This specimen was peripheral blood, taken on day 0 of AZD1222 vaccination. The receptor source for this set is an adult in good health.

This chain uses TRBV5-1 with TRBJ1-2; the match to TRBD1 covers 7 bases. V trimming: 4 bases; J trimming: 6 bases; junction bases outside the gene matches: 6. Germline values: CDR1 SGHRS, CDR2 YFSETQ. CDR3 length equals 13 residues. CDR3 region: CASSVGDRHGYTF. CDR3 coding DNA: TGCGCCAGCAGCGTCGGGGACAGACATGGCTACACCTTC.

This chain links TRBV5-1 with TRBJ1-2; 12 nucleotides agree with TRBD1. Germline CDR1 is SGHRS and CDR2 is YFSETQ. The V and J ends lost 3 bases and 7 bases, in that order; junction bases with no gene match: 10. This CDR3 spans 16 amino acids. The DNA for the CDR3 is TGCGCCAGCAGCTCTGATCCGGGACAGGGGGCGTCTGGCTACACCTTC. This encodes CASSSDPGQGASGYTF.

This chain joins TRBV7-6 and TRBJ1-4; possible D gene TRBD1, 5 bases. Germline CDR1 reads SGHVS; CDR2 reads FNYEAQ. The CDR3 spans 17 residues. Trimming left V 1 base short and J 3 bases short, with 15 bases between. The CDR3 region is CASSLGGAGWPNEKLFF. CDR3 DNA: TGTGCCAGCAGCTTAGGAGGGGCAGGGTGGCCTAATGAAAAACTGTTTTTT. The full variable domain, its missing parts supplied by reference TRBV7-6 and TRBJ1-4, is GAGVSQSPRYKVTKRGQDVALRCDPISGHVSLYWYRQALGQGPEFLTYFNYEAQQDKSGLPNDRFSAERPEGSISTLTIQRTEQRDSAMYRCASSLGGAGWPNEKLFFGSGTQLSVL.

The chain recombines TRBV30 with TRBJ1-2, with TRBD1 matching 9 bases. V gave up 4 bases and J gave up 0 bases; unmatched junction bases: 3. The CDR3 contains 14 residues. Germline V gene data show CDR1 as GTSNPN and CDR2 as SVGIG (reference sequence). The chain's CDR3 is CAWNTGGTNYGYTF. CDR3 coding DNA: TGTGCCTGGAATACAGGGGGCACTAACTATGGCTACACCTTC.

This clone came up once. V is TRBV6-2 or TRBV6-3 and J is TRBJ2-7; 9 bases are shared with TRBD2. Germline CDR1 and CDR2: MNHEY and SVGEGT. The CDR3 has 16 amino acids. V shed 5 bases and J 2 bases; nucleotides not matched to a gene: 10. CDR3 nucleotide sequence: TGTGCCAGCAGTGCCCTAAGCGGGAGGACTCCCTACGAGCAGTACTTC. Translation gives CASSALSGRTPYEQYF.

This chain uses TRBV14 with TRBJ1-6; D is undetermined. There are 13 residues in the CDR3. The germline CDR1 and CDR2 sequences are SGHDN and FVKESK. Trimming shortened V by 0 bases and J by 13 bases, and 10 bases separated the two germline ends. Here the CDR3 reads CASSQEATGPLHF. The DNA for the CDR3 is TGTGCCAGCAGCCAAGAAGCCACCGGGCCCCTCCACTTT.

The chain links TRBV3-1 (or the pseudogene TRBV3-2) to TRBJ2-2, with 9 nucleotides matching TRBD1. Trimming at V came to 4 bases and at J to 2 bases, leaving 5 bases not matched to a gene. This CDR3 region has 16 residues. Germline V CDR1 and CDR2: LGHDT, YNNKEL (reference sequence). The DNA of the CDR3 is TGTGCCAGCAGCCCGGAGGACAGGGGCAACACCGGGGAGCTGTTTTTT. Protein sequence: CASSPEDRGNTGELFF.

DNA for the CDR3: TGTGCCAGCAGCTTCGGCGGCCGACAGGGGAATTCACCCCTCCACTTT. It translates to CASSFGGRQGNSPLHF. The chain employs TRBV5-6 and TRBJ1-6; 8 bases fit TRBD1. The germline V gene encodes CDR1 SGHDT and CDR2 YYEEEE. J gave up 7 bases and V 2 bases, and 8 bases lay outside the gene matches. This CDR3 contains 16 residues.

V and J are TRBV7-2 and TRBJ2-5; no clear D. V was cut by 5 bases and J by 4 bases, with 17 bases left in between. The germline gives CDR1 SGHTA, CDR2 FQGNSA. The CDR3 contains 15 residues. CDR3 DNA sequence: TGTGCCAGCAGCCGTCAGGCCATGAACGGAGAGACCCAGTACTTC. It specifies CASSRQAMNGETQYF.

In its sample, this clone was seen a few times. V usage is TRBV7-6 and J usage is TRBJ2-2; D unresolved. CDR1 and CDR2 from the germline V gene are SGHVS and FNYEAQ. The germline V and J ends were trimmed by 4 bases and 5 bases, with 11 bases remaining between them. This CDR3 is built from 14 residues. CDR3 coding DNA: TGTGCCAGCAGCTCATTAGTAGGGACCGGGGAGCTGTTTTTT. Its protein is CASSSLVGTGELFF.

V and J are TRBV7-2 and TRBJ1-4, with D maybe TRBD1 (5 bases). This CDR3 has 15 residues. V was cut by 5 bases and J by 7 bases, with 17 bases left in between. Germline V gene lookup returns CDR1 SGHTA and CDR2 FQGNSA. The CDR3 coding sequence is TGTGCCAGCAGCGATATATTAGGTGGGGGTGAAAAACTGTTTTTT. Its protein is CASSDILGGGEKLFF.

In this sample, this clone turned up a few times. The chain uses TRBV4-1 and TRBJ1-5; D not certain. CDR3 length equals 14 residues. CDR1 and CDR2 (germline): MGHRA, YSYEKL. Between the trimmed V and J ends, which lost 0 bases and 7 bases, there was a span of 10 bases. In DNA form, the CDR3 reads TGCGCCAGCAGCCAAGAAGAGGGTTTACAGCCCCAGCATTTT. Encoded protein: CASSQEEGLQPQHF.

This sequence joins TRBV9 and TRBJ2-1; possibly TRBD2 for D (6 bases). Trimming stripped 4 bases from V and 5 bases from J, with 13 bases between. Germline CDR1 is SGDLS and CDR2 is YYNGEE. This CDR3 has 14 amino acids. The CDR3 protein is CASSPRGGNNEQFF. The CDR3 DNA is TGTGCCAGCAGCCCCCGGGGCGGGAACAATGAGCAGTTCTTC.

The gene calls are TRBV6-6 and TRBJ1-4; D is uncertain. V lost 6 bases to trimming and J lost 0 bases, with 2 bases between them. The CDR3 sequence is 12 residues long. The germline gives CDR1 MNHNY, CDR2 SVGAGI (reference sequence). The CDR3 here is CASSPTNEKLFF. In nucleotides, the CDR3 is TGTGCCAGCAGCCCAACTAATGAAAAACTGTTTTTT.

The chain recombines TRBV4-1 with TRBJ1-2; 8 nucleotides agree with TRBD1. CDR1 is MGHRA and CDR2 is YSYEKL in the germline V gene. V shed 0 bases and J 3 bases; nucleotides not matched to a gene: 12. There are 18 residues in the CDR3. The CDR3 sequence is CASSQEGRQGAIYYGYTF. The CDR3 DNA is TGCGCCAGCAGCCAAGAAGGGAGGCAGGGGGCGATCTACTATGGCTACACCTTC.

This chain joins TRBV10-3 and TRBJ2-3; D might be TRBD2 (5 bases). Germline CDR1 ENHRY, CDR2 SYGVKD. The CDR3 sequence is 14 residues long. Trimming removed 10 bases from V and 3 bases from J, with 17 bases in between. CDR3 sequence reads: CATAGIVRTDTQYF. As DNA, the CDR3 is TGTGCCACGGCCGGGATTGTGCGGACAGATACGCAGTATTTT.

The chain is built from TRBV18 and TRBJ2-1; 9 nucleotides line up with TRBD2. In germline, CDR1 is KGHSH, CDR2 LQKENI. The CDR3 covers 15 residues. V lost 11 bases to trimming and J lost 6 bases; unmatched junction nucleotides: 14. The CDR3 DNA reads as TGTGCCGGAGGACATTGGCGGGAGGGCCTCAATGAGCAGTTCTTC. It specifies CAGGHWREGLNEQFF.

CDR3 bases: TGTGCCAGTACCCCTTGGGAGGCCACTGAAGCTTTCTTT. It translates to CASTPWEATEAFF. The gene calls are TRBV19 and TRBJ1-1; no definite D call. Trimming left V 7 bases short and J 4 bases short, with 13 bases between. Germline V CDR1 and CDR2: LNHDA, SQIVND (reference sequence). CDR3 length: 13 amino acids.

V and J are TRBV2 and TRBJ2-1, with TRBD2 matching 8 bases. V lost 5 bases, J lost 3 bases, and 9 bases stayed unmatched. This CDR3 region has 16 residues. Germline V gives CDR1 SNHLY, CDR2 FYNNEI. The CDR3 reads CASSPSGRGFYNEQFF. CDR3 bases: TGTGCCAGCAGTCCGAGCGGGAGAGGGTTCTACAATGAGCAGTTCTTC.